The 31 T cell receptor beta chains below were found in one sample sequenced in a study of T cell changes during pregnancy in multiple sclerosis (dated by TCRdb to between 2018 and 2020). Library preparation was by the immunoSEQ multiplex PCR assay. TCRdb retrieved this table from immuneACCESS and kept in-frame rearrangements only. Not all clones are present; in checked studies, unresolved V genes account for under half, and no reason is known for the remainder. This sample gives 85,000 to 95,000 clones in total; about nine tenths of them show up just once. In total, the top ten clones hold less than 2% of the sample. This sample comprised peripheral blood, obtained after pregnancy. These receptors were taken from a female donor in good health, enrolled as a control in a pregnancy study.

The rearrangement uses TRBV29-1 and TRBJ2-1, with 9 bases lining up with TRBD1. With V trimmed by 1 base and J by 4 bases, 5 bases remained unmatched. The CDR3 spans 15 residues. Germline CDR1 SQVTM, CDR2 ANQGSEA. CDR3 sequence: CSVEGAQGAYNEQFF. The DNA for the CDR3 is TGCAGCGTTGAAGGCGCACAGGGGGCGTACAATGAGCAGTTCTTC.

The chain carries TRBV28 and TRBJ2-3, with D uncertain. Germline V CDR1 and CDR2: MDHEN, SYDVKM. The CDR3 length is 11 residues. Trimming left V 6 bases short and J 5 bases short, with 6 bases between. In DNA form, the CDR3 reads TGTGCCAGCAGGTTTAAAGATACGCAGTATTTT. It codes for CASRFKDTQYF.

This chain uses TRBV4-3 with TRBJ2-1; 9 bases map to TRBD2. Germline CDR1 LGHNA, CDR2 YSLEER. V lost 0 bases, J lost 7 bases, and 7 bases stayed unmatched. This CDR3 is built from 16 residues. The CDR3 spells CASSQEFGGGANEQFF. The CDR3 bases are TGCGCCAGCAGCCAAGAATTCGGCGGGGGGGCGAATGAGCAGTTCTTC.

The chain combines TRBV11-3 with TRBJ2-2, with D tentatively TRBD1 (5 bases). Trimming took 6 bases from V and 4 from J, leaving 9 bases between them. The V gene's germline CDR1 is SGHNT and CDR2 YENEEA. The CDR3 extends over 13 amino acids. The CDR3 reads CASRGPATGELFF. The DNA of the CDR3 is TGTGCCAGCAGGGGGCCAGCCACCGGGGAGCTGTTTTTT.

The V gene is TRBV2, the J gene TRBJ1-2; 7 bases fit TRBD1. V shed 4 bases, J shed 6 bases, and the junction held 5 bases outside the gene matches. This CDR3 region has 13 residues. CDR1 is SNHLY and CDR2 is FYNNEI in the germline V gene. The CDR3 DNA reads TGTGCCAGCAGTGTCAGGGGGGCTGATGGCTACACCTTC. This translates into CASSVRGADGYTF. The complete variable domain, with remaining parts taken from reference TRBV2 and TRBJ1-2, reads EPEVTQTPSHQVTQMGQEVILRCVPISNHLYFYWYRQILGQKVEFLVSFYNNEISEKSEIFDDQFSVERPDGSNFTLKIRSTKLEDSAMYFCASSVRGADGYTFGSGTRLTVV.

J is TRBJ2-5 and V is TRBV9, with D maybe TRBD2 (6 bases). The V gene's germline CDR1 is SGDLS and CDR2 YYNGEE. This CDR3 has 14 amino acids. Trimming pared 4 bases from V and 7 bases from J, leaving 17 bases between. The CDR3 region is CASSLGTPKGTQYF. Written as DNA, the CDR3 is TGTGCCAGCAGCCTCGGGACTCCAAAGGGGACCCAGTACTTC.

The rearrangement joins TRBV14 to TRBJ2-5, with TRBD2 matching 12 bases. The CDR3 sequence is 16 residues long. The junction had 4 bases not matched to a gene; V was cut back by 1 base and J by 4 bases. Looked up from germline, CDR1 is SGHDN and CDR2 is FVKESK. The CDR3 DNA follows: TGTGCCAGCAGCCAAGTACTAGCGGGGGGCGGAGAGACCCAGTACTTC. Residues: CASSQVLAGGGETQYF.

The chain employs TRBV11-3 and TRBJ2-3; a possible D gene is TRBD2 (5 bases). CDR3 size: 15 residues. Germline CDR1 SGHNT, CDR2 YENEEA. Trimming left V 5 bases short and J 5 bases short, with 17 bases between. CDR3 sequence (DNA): TGTGCCAGCAGCGCGTCGGGGTACAAGGGAGATACGCAGTATTTT. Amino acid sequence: CASSASGYKGDTQYF. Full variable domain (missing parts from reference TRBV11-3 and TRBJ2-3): EAGVVQSPRYKIIEKKQPVAFWCNPISGHNTLYWYLQNLGQGPELLIRYENEEAVDDSQLPKDRFSAERLKGVDSTLKIQPAELGDSAVYLCASSASGYKGDTQYFGPGTRLTVL.

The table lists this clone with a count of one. The CDR3 nucleotides read TGTGCCAGCAGCTTCGGACTAGCGGGGGGTCGGAGCACAGATACGCAGTATTTT. Protein sequence: CASSFGLAGGRSTDTQYF. The chain links TRBV7-9 to TRBJ2-3; 14 bases fit TRBD2. The V gene's germline CDR1 is SEHNR and CDR2 FQNEAQ (reference sequence). The CDR3 extends over 18 amino acids. V shed 3 bases and J 0 bases; nucleotides not matched to a gene: 5.

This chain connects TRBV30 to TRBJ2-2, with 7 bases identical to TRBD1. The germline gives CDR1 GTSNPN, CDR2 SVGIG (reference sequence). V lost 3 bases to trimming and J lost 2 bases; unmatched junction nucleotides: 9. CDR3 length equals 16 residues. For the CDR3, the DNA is TGTGCCTGGAGGGCCAGGGGGACACCAAACACCGGGGAGCTGTTTTTT. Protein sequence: CAWRARGTPNTGELFF.

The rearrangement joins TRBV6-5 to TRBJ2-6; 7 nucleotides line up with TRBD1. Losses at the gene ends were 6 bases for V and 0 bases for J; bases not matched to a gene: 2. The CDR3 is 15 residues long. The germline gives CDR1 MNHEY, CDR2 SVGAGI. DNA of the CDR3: TGTGCCAGCAGCTGGGACAGCTCTGGGGCCAACGTCCTGACTTTC. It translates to CASSWDSSGANVLTF.

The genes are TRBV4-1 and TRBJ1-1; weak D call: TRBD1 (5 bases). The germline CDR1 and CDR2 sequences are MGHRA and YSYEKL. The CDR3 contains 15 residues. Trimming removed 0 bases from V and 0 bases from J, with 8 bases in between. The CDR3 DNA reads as TGCGCCAGCAGCCAAGAGACAGTCATGAACACTGAAGCTTTCTTT. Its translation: CASSQETVMNTEAFF.

CDR3 sequence reads: CASSQKGAGNEKLFF. CDR3 DNA: TGTGCCAGCAGCCAAAAAGGGGCGGGGAATGAAAAACTGTTTTTT. V is TRBV4-2 and J is TRBJ1-4; D may be TRBD1 (5 bases). CDR3 length: 15 amino acids. With 2 bases removed from V and 5 bases from J, the gap between germline ends came to 12 bases. Germline V gene sequence: CDR1 LGHNA, CDR2 YNFKEQ.

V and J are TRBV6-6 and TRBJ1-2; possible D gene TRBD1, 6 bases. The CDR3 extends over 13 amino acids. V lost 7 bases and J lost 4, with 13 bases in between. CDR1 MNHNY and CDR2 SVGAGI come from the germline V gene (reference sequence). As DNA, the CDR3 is TGTGCCAGCAACCCGGGGGGCGGCTATGGCTACACCTTC. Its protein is CASNPGGGYGYTF.

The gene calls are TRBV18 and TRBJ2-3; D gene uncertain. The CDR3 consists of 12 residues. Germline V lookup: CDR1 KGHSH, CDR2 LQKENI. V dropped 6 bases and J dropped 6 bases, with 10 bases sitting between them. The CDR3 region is CASSRLSDTQYF. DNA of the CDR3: TGTGCCAGCTCCCGTCTTAGCGATACGCAGTATTTT.

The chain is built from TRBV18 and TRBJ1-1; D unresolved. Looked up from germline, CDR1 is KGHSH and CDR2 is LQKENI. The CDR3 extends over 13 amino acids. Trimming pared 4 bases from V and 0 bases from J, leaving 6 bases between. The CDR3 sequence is CASSLELNTEAFF. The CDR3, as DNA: TGTGCCAGCTCACTGGAGCTGAACACTGAAGCTTTCTTT.

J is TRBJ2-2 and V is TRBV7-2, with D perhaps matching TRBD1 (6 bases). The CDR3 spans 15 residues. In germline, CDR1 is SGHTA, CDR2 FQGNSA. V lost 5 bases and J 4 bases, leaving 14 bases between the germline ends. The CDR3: CASSPRTAATGELFF. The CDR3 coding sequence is TGTGCCAGCAGCCCGCGGACAGCTGCCACCGGGGAGCTGTTTTTT.

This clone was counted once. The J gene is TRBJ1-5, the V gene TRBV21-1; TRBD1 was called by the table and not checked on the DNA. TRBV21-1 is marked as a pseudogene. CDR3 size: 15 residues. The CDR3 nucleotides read TGTGCCAGCAGCAAAGGAATCAGGGGAAATCAGCCCCAGCATTTT. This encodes CASSKGIRGNQPQHF.

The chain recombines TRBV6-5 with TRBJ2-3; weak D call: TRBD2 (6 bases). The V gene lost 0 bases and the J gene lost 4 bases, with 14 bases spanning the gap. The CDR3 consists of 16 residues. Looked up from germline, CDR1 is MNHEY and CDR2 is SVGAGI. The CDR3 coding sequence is TGTGCCAGCAGTTACTCGAACCGGGGGTATTCAGATACGCAGTATTTT. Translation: CASSYSNRGYSDTQYF.

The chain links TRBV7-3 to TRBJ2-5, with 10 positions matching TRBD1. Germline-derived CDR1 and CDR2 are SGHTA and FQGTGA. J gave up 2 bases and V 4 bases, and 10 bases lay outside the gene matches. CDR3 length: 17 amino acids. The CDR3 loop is CASSSRDRGRSQETQYF. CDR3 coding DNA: TGTGCCAGCAGCTCCAGGGACAGGGGAAGATCTCAAGAGACCCAGTACTTC.

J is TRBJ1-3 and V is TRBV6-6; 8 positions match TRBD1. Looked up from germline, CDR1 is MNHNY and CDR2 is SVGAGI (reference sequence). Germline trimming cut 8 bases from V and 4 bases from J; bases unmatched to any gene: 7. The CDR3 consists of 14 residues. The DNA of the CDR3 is TGTGCCAGCGGGACAGGTATTTCAGGAAACACCATATATTTT. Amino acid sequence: CASGTGISGNTIYF.

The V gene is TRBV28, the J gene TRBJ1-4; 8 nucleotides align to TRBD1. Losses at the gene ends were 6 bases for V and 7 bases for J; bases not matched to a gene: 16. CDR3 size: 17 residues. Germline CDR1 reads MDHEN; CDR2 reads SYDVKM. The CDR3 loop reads CASSPIGQGSNSEKLFF. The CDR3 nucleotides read TGTGCCAGCAGCCCTATTGGACAGGGCTCTAATAGTGAAAAACTGTTTTTT.

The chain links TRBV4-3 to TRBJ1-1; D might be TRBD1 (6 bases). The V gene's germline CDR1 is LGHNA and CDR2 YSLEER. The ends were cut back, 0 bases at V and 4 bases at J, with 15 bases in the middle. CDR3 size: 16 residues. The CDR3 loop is CASSQDLPGEGTEAFF. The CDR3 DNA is TGCGCCAGCAGCCAAGATCTGCCAGGGGAGGGCACTGAAGCTTTCTTT.

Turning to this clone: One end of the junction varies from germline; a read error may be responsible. CDR3 sequence reads: CASSLDTGETQYF. DNA for the CDR3: TGTGCCAGCAGCCTAGACACAGGAGAGACCCAGTACTTC. This chain uses TRBV11-3 with TRBJ2-5, with D maybe TRBD1 (5 bases). CDR3 length: 13 amino acids. Germline loops: CDR1 SGHNT, CDR2 YENEEA. The full variable domain, in which reference TRBV11-3 and TRBJ2-5 provide the parts outside the CDR3, is EAGVVQSPRYKIIEKKQPVAFWCNPISGHNTLYWYLQNLGQGPELLIRYENEEAVDDSQLPKDRFSAERLKGVDSTLKIQPAELGDSAVYLCASSLDTGETQYFGPGTRLLVL.

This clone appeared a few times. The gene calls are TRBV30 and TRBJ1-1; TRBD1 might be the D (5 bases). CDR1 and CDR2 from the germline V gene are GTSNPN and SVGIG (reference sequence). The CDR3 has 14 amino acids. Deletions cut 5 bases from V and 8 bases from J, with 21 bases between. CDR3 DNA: TGTGCCTGGTCGGCTGAGGCAGGGAGGAACGAAGCTTTCTTT. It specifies CAWSAEAGRNEAFF.

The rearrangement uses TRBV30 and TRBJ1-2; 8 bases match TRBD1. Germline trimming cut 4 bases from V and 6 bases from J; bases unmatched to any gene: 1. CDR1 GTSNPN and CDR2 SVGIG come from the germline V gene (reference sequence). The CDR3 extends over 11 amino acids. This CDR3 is CAWTTGDGYTF. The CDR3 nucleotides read TGTGCCTGGACGACAGGGGATGGCTACACCTTC.

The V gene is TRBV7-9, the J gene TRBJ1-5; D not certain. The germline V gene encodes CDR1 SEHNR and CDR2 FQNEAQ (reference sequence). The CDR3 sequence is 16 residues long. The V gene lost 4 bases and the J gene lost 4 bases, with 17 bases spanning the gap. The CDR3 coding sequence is TGTGCCAGCAGCTCGAGCGGGTATGAGACGAATCAGCCCCAGCATTTT. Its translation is CASSSSGYETNQPQHF.

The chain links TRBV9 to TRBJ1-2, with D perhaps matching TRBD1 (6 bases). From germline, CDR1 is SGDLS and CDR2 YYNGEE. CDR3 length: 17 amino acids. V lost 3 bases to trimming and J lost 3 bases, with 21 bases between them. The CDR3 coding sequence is TGTGCCAGCAGCGCACCAAGAGACCCCGGGACATACTATGGCTACACCTTC. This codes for CASSAPRDPGTYYGYTF.

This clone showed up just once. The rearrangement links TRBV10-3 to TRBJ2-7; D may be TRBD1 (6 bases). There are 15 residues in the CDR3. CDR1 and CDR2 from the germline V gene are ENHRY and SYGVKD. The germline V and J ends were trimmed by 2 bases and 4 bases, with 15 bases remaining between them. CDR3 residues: CAISEEQGRVYEQYF. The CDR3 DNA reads TGTGCCATCAGTGAGGAGCAGGGGCGTGTGTACGAGCAGTACTTC.

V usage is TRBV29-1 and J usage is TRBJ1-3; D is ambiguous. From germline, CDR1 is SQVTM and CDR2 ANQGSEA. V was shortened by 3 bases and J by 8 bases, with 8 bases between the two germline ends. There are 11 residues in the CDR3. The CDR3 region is CSVELGDTIYF. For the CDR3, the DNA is TGCAGCGTTGAGTTAGGAGACACCATATATTTT.

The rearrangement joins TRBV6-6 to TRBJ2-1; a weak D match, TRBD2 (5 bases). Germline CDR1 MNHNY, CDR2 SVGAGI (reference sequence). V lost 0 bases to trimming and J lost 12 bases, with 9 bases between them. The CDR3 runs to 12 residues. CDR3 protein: CASSYSREGQFF. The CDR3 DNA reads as TGTGCCAGCAGTTACTCGAGAGAGGGGCAGTTCTTC.